This TCR beta chain derives from a study of CD8+CD57+ T cells in acquired aplastic anemia. The CDR3 spans 11 residues. The ends were cut back, 9 bases at V and 4 bases at J, with 8 bases in the middle. CDR1 is KGHDR, CDR2 SFDVKD, per germline. Genomic DNA acted as the template from which TCR beta VDJ combination and CDR3 sequence profiling were carried out. TCRdb re-called the reads through MiXCR, storing one row per CDR3 protein. The sample contains some 120,000 distinct CDR3 sequences, under 65% of which appear only once. All patients picked for sequencing had shown, by flow cytometry, an expansion of CD8+CD57+ cells. None of the patients had been given any therapy when their blood was sampled.

This TCR came from a human donor with aplastic anemia. Specimen: sorted CD4+, CD8+, or CD8+CD57+ T cells (not recorded which) from PBMCs. This chain links TRBV24-1 with TRBJ1-1, with D tentatively TRBD1 (5 bases). The CDR3 here is CATGRGTEAFF. The CDR3 DNA reads as TGTGCCACCGGGAGGGGCACTGAAGCTTTCTTT.